This TCR beta chain came from a study of shared clonotypes between healthy human individuals. The donors, healthy adults who were HIV-negative, had experienced no recent acute infections or vaccinations. Study observations and caveats: Some clonotypes were shared by all four sorted-subset donors, while others were not shared. The non-shared ones had lower generation probabilities than the shared ones. The sharing of roughly 5% of naive CD4 clonotypes was seen across a handful of donors.

With 6 bases removed from V and 2 bases from J, the gap between germline ends came to 14 bases. The CDR3 spans 15 residues. Germline lookup yields CDR1 MDHEN and CDR2 SYDVKM. Comment on this clone: Its target is unknown.

Profiling relied on immunoSEQ multiplex PCR, and the TCRdb table lists in-frame clones only, not all of them. Here the sample spans 950,000 to 1,200,000 clones, about 80% being singletons. Sequenced: memory CD4+ T cells from PBMCs. Subset noted: CD45RA-negative fraction. The chain uses TRBV28 and TRBJ2-1; possible D gene TRBD2, 7 bases. The origin of this receptor is a man aged 18 to 30 in good health. Some clones in this sample may be carry-over from other donors' samples. For the CDR3, the DNA is TGTGCCAGCAGCCCGGGGGGCTATCCCTACAATGAGCAGTTCTTC. Protein product: CASSPGGYPYNEQFF.